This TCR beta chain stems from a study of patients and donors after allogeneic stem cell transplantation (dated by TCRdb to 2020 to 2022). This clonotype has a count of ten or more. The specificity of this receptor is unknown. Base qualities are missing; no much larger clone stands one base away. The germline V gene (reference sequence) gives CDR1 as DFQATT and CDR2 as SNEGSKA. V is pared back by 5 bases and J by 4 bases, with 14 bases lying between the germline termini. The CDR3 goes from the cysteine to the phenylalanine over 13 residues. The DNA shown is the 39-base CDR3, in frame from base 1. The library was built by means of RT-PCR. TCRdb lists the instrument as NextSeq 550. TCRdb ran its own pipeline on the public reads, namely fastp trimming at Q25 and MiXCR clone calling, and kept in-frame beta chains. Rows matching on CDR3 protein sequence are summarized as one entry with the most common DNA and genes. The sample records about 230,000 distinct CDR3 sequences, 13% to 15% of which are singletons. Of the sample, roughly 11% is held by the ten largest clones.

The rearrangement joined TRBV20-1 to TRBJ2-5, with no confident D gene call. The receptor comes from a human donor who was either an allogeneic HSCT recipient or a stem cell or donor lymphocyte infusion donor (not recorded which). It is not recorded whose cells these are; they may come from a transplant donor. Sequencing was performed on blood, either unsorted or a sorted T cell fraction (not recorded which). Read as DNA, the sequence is TGCAGTGCTGCTACTACCACATTAGAGACCCAGTACTTC. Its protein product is CSAATTTLETQYF.